These 11 T cell receptor beta chains came from one sample sequenced in a study of regulatory T cells in long-lasting Graves disease. Libraries of TCR beta came from iRepertoire HTBI primers plus Arm-PCR of CDR3 regions. TCRdb re-analysed the multiplex PCR reads in MiXCR, keeping a single row per CDR3 protein. This table has about 470,000 distinct CDR3 sequences, about a fifth appearing once. Noted time point: persistent/refractory GD, antithyroid drugs over 5 years with positive TRAb. From RNA extracted from PBMCs, the TCR library was made. Material: peripheral blood mononuclear cells (PBMCs), obtained when the disease was refractory, from a patient treated with antithyroid drugs. The receptors originated from a female donor with Graves disease.

This clonotype was recorded a few times. The chain uses TRBV6-1 and TRBJ1-2; TRBD1 is a possible D gene (6 bases). Trimming took 5 bases from V and 4 from J, leaving 14 bases between them. The CDR3 spans 14 residues. Germline CDR1 reads MNHNS; CDR2 reads SASEGT. The CDR3 here is CASSPQGNRYGYTF. CDR3 coding DNA: TGTGCCAGCAGTCCACAGGGTAATCGCTATGGCTACACCTTC.

This clonotype was seen at least ten times. The chain carries TRBV12-3 or TRBV12-4 and TRBJ1-1, with D possibly matching TRBD1 (5 bases). CDR3 length: 16 residues. The V end was cut by 1 base, the J end by 4 bases, with 16 bases between. CDR3 in amino acids: CASSLEPPGAATEAFF. In nucleotides, the CDR3 is TGTGCCAGCAGTTTAGAGCCCCCCGGGGCAGCCACTGAAGCTTTCTTT.

This clonotype was seen only a few times. The CDR3 bases are TGTGCCAGTAGTCGAGCCCTGGACAGCTCCTACGAGCAGTACTTC. It specifies CASSRALDSSYEQYF. This rearrangement joins TRBV19 to TRBJ2-7, with TRBD1 as a possible D gene (6 bases). V lost 5 bases to trimming and J lost 0 bases, with 14 bases between them. Per germline, CDR1 LNHDA and CDR2 SQIVND (reference sequence). The CDR3 is made up of 15 amino acids.

The CDR3 bases are TGCGCCAGCAGCTTATTACAGGGACAAGGGAACACTGAAGCTTTCTTT. As protein: CASSLLQGQGNTEAFF. V gene TRBV5-1 combines with J gene TRBJ1-1; D is possibly TRBD1 (6 bases). The CDR3 contains 16 residues. Looked up from germline, CDR1 is SGHRS and CDR2 is YFSETQ. With 2 bases removed from V and 1 base from J, the gap between germline ends came to 15 bases.

This clonotype was observed a few times. This CDR3 reads CASSPTGTMAGYTF. CDR3 in DNA: TGTGCCAGCAGCCCGACAGGGACGATGGCTGGCTACACCTTC. The chain links TRBV7-3 to TRBJ1-2, with TRBD1 identical over 7 bases. This CDR3 has 14 amino acids. Trimming at V came to 5 bases and at J to 7 bases, leaving 10 bases not matched to a gene. Germline CDR1 SGHTA, CDR2 FQGTGA.

This clonotype was detected many times. The rearrangement links TRBV12-3 or TRBV12-4 to TRBJ1-4; D ambiguous. The CDR3 consists of 15 residues. V lost 2 bases and J 6 bases, leaving 13 bases between the germline ends. The CDR3 region is CASSLKGGSDEKLFF. Written as DNA, the CDR3 is TGTGCCAGCAGTTTAAAGGGAGGGAGTGATGAAAAACTGTTTTTT.

This clonotype has at least ten counts. The V gene is TRBV28, the J gene TRBJ1-2; D call uncertain. CDR1 and CDR2 from the germline V gene are MDHEN and SYDVKM. The CDR3 length is 13 residues. V was pared by 1 base and J by 8 bases, with 11 bases between. CDR3: CASSLSRLGGYTF. CDR3 DNA sequence: TGTGCCAGCAGTTTATCTCGCTTAGGGGGCTACACCTTC.

This chain uses TRBV29-1 with TRBJ2-5; D remains unclear. The CDR3 loop spans 16 amino acids. V lost 3 bases and J lost 5, with 22 bases in between. CDR1 is SQVTM, CDR2 ANQGSEA, per germline. For the CDR3, the DNA is TGCAGCGTTGAGGCCCGTGAGCCCTCCACGGCTGAGACCCAGTACTTC. Protein sequence: CSVEAREPSTAETQYF.

J is TRBJ2-3 and V is TRBV28; possible D gene TRBD2, 6 bases. The ends were cut back, 6 bases at V and 0 bases at J, with 13 bases in the middle. Germline V gene sequence: CDR1 MDHEN, CDR2 SYDVKM. This CDR3 contains 15 residues. The CDR3 spells CASSLASVSTDTQYF. DNA for the CDR3: TGTGCCAGCAGCCTGGCTAGCGTAAGCACAGATACGCAGTATTTT.

The gene calls are TRBV24-1 and TRBJ2-1; 9 bases are a match to TRBD1. Germline CDR1 and CDR2: KGHDR and SFDVKD. The CDR3 spans 16 residues. J gave up 7 bases and V 4 bases, and 10 bases lay outside the gene matches. The CDR3 protein is CATSDLGQGDRNEQFF. DNA of the CDR3: TGTGCCACCAGTGACCTGGGACAGGGAGATAGGAATGAGCAGTTCTTC.

The rearrangement uses TRBV3-1 and TRBJ2-7; 7 positions match TRBD2. The CDR3 totals 16 residues. Germline-derived CDR1 and CDR2 are LGHDT and YNNKEL (reference sequence). After removal of 0 bases from V and 3 bases from J, the junction contained 8 bases not matched to a gene. For the CDR3, the DNA is TGTGCCAGCAGCCAAGAAGTACGACTAGCCCACTACGAGCAGTACTTC. Translation: CASSQEVRLAHYEQYF.